Listed below are T cell receptor beta chains from one sample, sequenced in a study of shared clonotypes between healthy human individuals. TCRdb keeps only in-frame clones here, not all; method: immunoSEQ multiplex PCR. This sample carries 2,500,000 or so clones, roughly nine tenths of them seen once, and the ten largest clones take around 0.14%. Specimen: naive CD4+ T cells sorted from blood. The receptors here all came from a man younger than 35 in good health. The CDR3 runs from the conserved cysteine through the conserved F or W.

v_call,j_call,cdr3_aa
TRBV18,TRBJ1-1,CASSPPTPGENTEAFF
TRBV5-4,TRBJ1-5,CASSSGGNQPQHF
TRBV10-2,TRBJ2-3,CASISGTGLARDTQYF
TRBV10-3,TRBJ1-4,CAVSETTGTVNEKLFF
TRBV15,TRBJ1-5,CATSRGLGTEYNQPQHF
TRBV7-9,TRBJ2-2,CASSWWTGGPGELFF
TRBV9,TRBJ2-2,CASSVEAGSVTGELFF
TRBV4-1,TRBJ1-1,CASSHKGTLNTEAFF
TRBV18,TRBJ2-7,CASSPPITDRAGSYEQYF
TRBV9,TRBJ2-7,CASSYTGNPTYEQYF
TRBV5-1,TRBJ2-1,CASSLTGSSSYNEQFF
TRBV5-4,TRBJ2-3,CASSLSGGTTDTQYF
TRBV30,TRBJ2-1,CAWSVRVRGPGNEQFF
TRBV19,TRBJ2-1,CASKGTSGTGSYNEQFF
TRBV28,TRBJ1-5,CASSLGQGVAQPQHF